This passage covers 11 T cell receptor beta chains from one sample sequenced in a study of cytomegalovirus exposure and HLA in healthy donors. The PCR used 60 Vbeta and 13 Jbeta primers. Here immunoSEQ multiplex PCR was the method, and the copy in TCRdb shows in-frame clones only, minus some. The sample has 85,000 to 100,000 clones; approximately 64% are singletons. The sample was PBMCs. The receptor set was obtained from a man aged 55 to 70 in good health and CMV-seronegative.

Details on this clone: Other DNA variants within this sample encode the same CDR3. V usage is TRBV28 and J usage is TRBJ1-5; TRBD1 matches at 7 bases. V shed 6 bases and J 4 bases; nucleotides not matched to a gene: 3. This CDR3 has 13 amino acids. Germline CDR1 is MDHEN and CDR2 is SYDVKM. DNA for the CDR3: TGTGCCAGCAGAGAACAGGGGAATCAGCCCCAGCATTTT. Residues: CASREQGNQPQHF.

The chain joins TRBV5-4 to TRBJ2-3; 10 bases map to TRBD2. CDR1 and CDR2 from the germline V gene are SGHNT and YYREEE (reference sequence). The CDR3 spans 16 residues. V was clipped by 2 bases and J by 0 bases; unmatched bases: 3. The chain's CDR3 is CASSLGLAVSTDTQYF. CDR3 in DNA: TGTGCCAGCAGCTTAGGACTAGCGGTTAGCACAGATACGCAGTATTTT. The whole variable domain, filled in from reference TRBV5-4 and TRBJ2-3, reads ETGVTQSPTHLIKTRGQQVTLRCSSQSGHNTVSWYQQALGQGPQFIFQYYREEENGRGNFPPRFSGLQFPNYSSELNVNALELDDSALYLCASSLGLAVSTDTQYFGPGTRLTVL.

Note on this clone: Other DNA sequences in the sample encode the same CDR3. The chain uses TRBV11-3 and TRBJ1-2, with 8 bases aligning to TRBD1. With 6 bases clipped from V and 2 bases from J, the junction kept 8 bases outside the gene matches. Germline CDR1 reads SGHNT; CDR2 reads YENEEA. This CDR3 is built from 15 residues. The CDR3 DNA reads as TGTGCCAGCAGTCCCAGGGGGCCCCTAAACTATGGCTACACCTTC. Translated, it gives CASSPRGPLNYGYTF.

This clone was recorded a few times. CDR3 in amino acids: CASRWGSGPGEQFF. The CDR3 DNA is TGTGCCAGCAGGTGGGGTAGCGGCCCGGGGGAGCAGTTCTTC. J is TRBJ2-1 and V is TRBV28, with D maybe TRBD2 (6 bases). CDR1 MDHEN and CDR2 SYDVKM come from the germline V gene. V lost 6 bases and J 10 bases, leaving 19 bases between the germline ends. CDR3 length equals 14 residues.

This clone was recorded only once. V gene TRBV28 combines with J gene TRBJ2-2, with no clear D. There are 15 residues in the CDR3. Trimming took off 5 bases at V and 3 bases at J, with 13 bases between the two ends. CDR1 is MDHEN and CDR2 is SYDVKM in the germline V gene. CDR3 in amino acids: CASSPPVLHTGELFF. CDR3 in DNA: TGTGCCAGCAGTCCCCCGGTTTTACACACCGGGGAGCTGTTTTTT.

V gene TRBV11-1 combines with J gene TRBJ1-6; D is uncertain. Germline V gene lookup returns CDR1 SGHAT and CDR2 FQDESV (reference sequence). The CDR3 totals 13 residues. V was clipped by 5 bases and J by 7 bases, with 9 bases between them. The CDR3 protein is CASSLSGNSPLHF. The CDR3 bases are TGTGCCAGCAGCCTAAGCGGGAATTCACCCCTCCACTTT.

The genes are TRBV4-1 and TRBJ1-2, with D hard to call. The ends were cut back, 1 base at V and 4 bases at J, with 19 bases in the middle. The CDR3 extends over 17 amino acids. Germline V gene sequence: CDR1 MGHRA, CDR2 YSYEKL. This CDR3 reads CASSQGPTTSALYGYTF. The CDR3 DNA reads TGCGCCAGCAGCCAAGGGCCGACGACATCTGCTCTCTATGGCTACACCTTC.

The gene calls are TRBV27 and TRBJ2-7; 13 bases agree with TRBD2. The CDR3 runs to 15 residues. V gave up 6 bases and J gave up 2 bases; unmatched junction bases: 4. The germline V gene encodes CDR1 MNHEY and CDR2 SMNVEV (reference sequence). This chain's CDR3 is CASSKLAGGPYEQYF. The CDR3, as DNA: TGTGCCAGCAGCAAACTAGCGGGGGGGCCCTACGAGCAGTACTTC.

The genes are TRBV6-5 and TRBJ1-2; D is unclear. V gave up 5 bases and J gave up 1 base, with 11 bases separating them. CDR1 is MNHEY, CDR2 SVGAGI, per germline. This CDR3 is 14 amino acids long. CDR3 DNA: TGTGCCAGCAGTCCTATCCGTCTTAACTATGGCTACACCTTC. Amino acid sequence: CASSPIRLNYGYTF.

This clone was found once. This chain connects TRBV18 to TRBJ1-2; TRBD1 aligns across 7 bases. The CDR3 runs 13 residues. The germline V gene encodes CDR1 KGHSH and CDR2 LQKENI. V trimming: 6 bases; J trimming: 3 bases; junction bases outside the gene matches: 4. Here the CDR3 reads CASSPDRDYGYTF. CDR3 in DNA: TGTGCCAGCTCCCCCGACAGGGACTATGGCTACACCTTC. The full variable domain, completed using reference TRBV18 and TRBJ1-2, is NAGVMQNPRHLVRRRGQEARLRCSPMKGHSHVYWYRQLPEEGLKFMVYLQKENIIDESGMPKERFSAEFPKEGPSILRIQQVVRGDSAAYFCASSPDRDYGYTFGSGTRLTVV.

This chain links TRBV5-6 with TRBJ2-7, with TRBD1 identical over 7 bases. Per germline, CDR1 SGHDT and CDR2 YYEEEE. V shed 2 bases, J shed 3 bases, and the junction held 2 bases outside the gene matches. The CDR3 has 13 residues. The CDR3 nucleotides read TGTGCCAGCAGCTTTACAGGGGTCTACGAGCAGTACTTC. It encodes CASSFTGVYEQYF.